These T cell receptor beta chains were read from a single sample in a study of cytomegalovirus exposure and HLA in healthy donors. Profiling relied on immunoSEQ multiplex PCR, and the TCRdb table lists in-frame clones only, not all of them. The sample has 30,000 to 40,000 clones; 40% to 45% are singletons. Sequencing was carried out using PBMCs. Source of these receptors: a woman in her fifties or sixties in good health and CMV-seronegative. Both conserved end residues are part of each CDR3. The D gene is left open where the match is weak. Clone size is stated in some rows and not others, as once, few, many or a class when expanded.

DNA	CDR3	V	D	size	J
TGCGCCAGCAGCCACAAACCGGGACTCCTCACAGATACGCAGTATTTT	CASSHKPGLLTDTQYF	TRBV4-1	-	-	TRBJ2-3
TGTGCCAGCAGCTTAGTTGTGACAGGGACCGGGGAGCTGTTTTTT	CASSLVVTGTGELFF	TRBV7-2	TRBD1	few	TRBJ2-2
TGTGCCAGCTCACCAATAACCGGGGGGGCGGGCCTGAACACTGAAGCTTTCTTT	CASSPITGGAGLNTEAFF	TRBV18	-	few	TRBJ1-1
TGCGCCAGCAGCTTAATACTAATGGACACCGGGGAGCTGTTTTTT	CASSLILMDTGELFF	TRBV5-1	-	-	TRBJ2-2
TGTGCCAGCAGTTTTCGACAGGGTCAGCCCCAGCATTTT	CASSFRQGQPQHF	TRBV27	TRBD1	few	TRBJ1-5
TGTGCCAGCTCACAGGACAGGGGAGCTTTCTTT	CASSQDRGAFF	TRBV18	TRBD1	-	TRBJ1-1
TGCGCCAGCAGCTTGGTTCCGGGACAGGGGGCCGGTTTGGCTGGGACCCAGTACTTC	CASSLVPGQGAGLAGTQYF	TRBV5-1	TRBD1	-	TRBJ2-5
TGCAGCGTCCACGAGGCCGGGGTCCACTATGGCTACACCTTC	CSVHEAGVHYGYTF	TRBV29-1	-	-	TRBJ1-2
TGTGCCAGCAGTTTGTGGGGGGGCAATGAGCAGTTCTTC	CASSLWGGNEQFF	TRBV28	TRBD2	-	TRBJ2-1
TGTGCCAGCAGCTTACGAGTTAGTATTGAGGCGGACACCATATATTTT	CASSLRVSIEADTIYF	TRBV7-2	-	-	TRBJ1-3